A selection of T cell receptor beta chains follows, all from one sample in a study of blood T cells in healthy people across ages. One entry per CDR3 protein results from TCRdb running MiXCR on the 5' RACE reads. The sample includes roughly 830,000 distinct CDR3 sequences, roughly 60% of them seen just once. The sequencing input was blood. These receptors were collected from a man aged 25 to 40 in good health. Each CDR3 is given with its conserved first and last residue. The D gene is left open where the match is weak. Where a row states a size, it is once, few, many or the class of an expanded clone; other rows omit it.

>15|TRBV7-2|TRBD2|TRBJ2-1|-
TGTGCCAGCGGCCTCGGGACTAGCGGATACAATGAGCAGTTCTTC
CASGLGTSGYNEQFF
>16|TRBV3-1|-|TRBJ1-2|-
TGTGCCAGCAGCCAAAGATACGAGGTTCCTAACTATGGCTACACCTTC
CASSQRYEVPNYGYTF
>15|TRBV5-4|-|TRBJ2-2|few
TGTGCCAGCAGACGGACCCCACGTGGGCCCGGGGAGCTGTTTTTT
CASRRTPRGPGELFF
>12|TRBV20-1|-|TRBJ2-3|once
TGCAGTGTCACAGGGCCCACAGATACGCAGTATTTT
CSVTGPTDTQYF
>14|TRBV29-1|-|TRBJ1-6|-
TGCAGCGTCGTGGACAGACACTATAATTCACCCCTCCACTTT
CSVVDRHYNSPLHF
>16|TRBV7-8|TRBD1|TRBJ2-7|-
TGTGCCAGCAGCTTAGTTGCGGGACAGGGTTCCTACGAGCAGTATTTC
CASSLVAGQGSYEQYF
>14|TRBV29-1|TRBD1|TRBJ1-5|-
TGCAGCGCCGCGACAGGGTGGTTTGATCAGCCCCAGCATTTT
CSAATGWFDQPQHF
>14|TRBV20-1|TRBD1|TRBJ1-2|-
TGCAGTGCTAGAGAGGGGGGGACAGCGTATGGCTACACCTTC
CSAREGGTAYGYTF
>13|TRBV12-3/TRBV12-4|-|TRBJ2-3|few
TGTGCCAGCAGTCGAGCCTTGACAGATACGCAGTATTTT
CASSRALTDTQYF
>14|TRBV6-2/TRBV6-3|TRBD2|TRBJ2-1|-
TGTGCCAGCAGAGGTAGCGGGTCATACAATGAGCAGTTCTTC
CASRGSGSYNEQFF
>13|TRBV29-1|-|TRBJ2-7|-
TGCAGCGTAGGGGCTAGCGACTCCTACGAGCAGTACTTC
CSVGASDSYEQYF
>15|TRBV6-5|-|TRBJ2-7|many
TGTGCCAGCAGCGCCTTCGACAGTGACACCTACGAGCAGTACTTC
CASSAFDSDTYEQYF